This T cell receptor beta chain was recovered during a study of CD8 T cells in Susac syndrome. With random hexamers, reverse transcription was performed on roughly 0.45 to 1 ug of RNA. With immunoSEQ multiplex PCR, TCR beta CDR3 was amplified across 54 Vbeta and 13 Jbeta. TCRdb independently ran MiXCR on the immunoSEQ multiplex PCR reads; one entry per CDR3 protein. Among more than 70,000 distinct CDR3 sequences listed, roughly nine tenths were seen once. The CDR3 covers 14 residues. Germline-derived CDR1 and CDR2 are MNHEY and SVGAGI. V shed 0 bases and J shed 5 bases, with 10 bases lying between them.

Specimen: CD8+ T cells from PBMCs. This chain joins TRBV6-5 and TRBJ2-5; a weak D match, TRBD2 (6 bases). This clonotype was sampled from a human donor with multiple sclerosis. The CDR3 here is CASSYSAGLETQYF. CDR3 nucleotides: TGTGCCAGCAGTTACTCGGCGGGGCTGGAGACCCAGTACTTC.